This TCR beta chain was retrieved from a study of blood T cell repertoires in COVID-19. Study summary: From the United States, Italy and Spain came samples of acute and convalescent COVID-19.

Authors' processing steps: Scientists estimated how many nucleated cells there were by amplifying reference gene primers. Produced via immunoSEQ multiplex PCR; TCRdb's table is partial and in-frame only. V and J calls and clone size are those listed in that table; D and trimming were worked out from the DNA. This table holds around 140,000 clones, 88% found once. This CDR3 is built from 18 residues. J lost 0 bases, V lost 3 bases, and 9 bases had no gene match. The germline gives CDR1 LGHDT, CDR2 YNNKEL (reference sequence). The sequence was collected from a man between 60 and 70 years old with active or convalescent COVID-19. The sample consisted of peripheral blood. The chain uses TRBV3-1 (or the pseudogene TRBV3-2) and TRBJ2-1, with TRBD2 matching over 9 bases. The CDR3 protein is CASSQSPSGISSYNEQFF. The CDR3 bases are TGTGCCAGCAGCCAGTCCCCTAGCGGGATAAGCTCCTACAATGAGCAGTTCTTC.